This paragraph reports one TCR beta chain. Additional DNA sequences in this sample encode the identical CDR3. In the source study's methods: Counts of nucleated cells, estimated from reference gene primer amplification, were obtained. Clones were sequenced by immunoSEQ multiplex PCR, and TCRdb holds only the in-frame ones, with some missing. That table supplies the V and J calls and clone size; D and trimming were determined from the DNA. The table has 100,000 to 120,000 clones, about 80% seen once; the top ten hold about 4.1%. The source of the sample is a study of blood T cell repertoires in COVID-19. The receptor comes from an elderly woman with acute or convalescent COVID-19. Material for sequencing was peripheral blood.

The chain's CDR3 is CASSLTGYEQYF. CDR3 DNA: TGTGCCAGCAGCTTAACAGGCTACGAGCAGTACTTC. The chain carries TRBV5-6 and TRBJ2-7; maybe TRBD1 (5 bases). Germline V CDR1 and CDR2: SGHDT, YYEEEE. Trimming left V 2 bases short and J 3 bases short, with 6 bases between. This CDR3 spans 12 amino acids.